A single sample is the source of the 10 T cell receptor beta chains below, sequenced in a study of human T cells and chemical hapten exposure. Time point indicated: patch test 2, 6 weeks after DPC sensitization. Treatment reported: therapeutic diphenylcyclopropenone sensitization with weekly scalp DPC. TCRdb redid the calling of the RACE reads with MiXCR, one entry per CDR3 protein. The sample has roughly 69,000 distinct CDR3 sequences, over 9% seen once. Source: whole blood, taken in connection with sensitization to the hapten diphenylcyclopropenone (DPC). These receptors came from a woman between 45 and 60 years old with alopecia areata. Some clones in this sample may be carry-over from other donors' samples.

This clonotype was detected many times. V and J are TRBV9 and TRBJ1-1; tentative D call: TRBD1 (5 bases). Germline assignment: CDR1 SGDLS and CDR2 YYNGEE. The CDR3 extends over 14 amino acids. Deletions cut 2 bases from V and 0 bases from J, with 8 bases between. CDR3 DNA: TGTGCCAGCAGCGTTGACAGAATGAACACTGAAGCTTTCTTT. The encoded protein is CASSVDRMNTEAFF. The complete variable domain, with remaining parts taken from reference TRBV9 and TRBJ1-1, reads DSGVTQTPKHLITATGQRVTLRCSPRSGDLSVYWYQQSLDQGLQFLIQYYNGEERAKGNILERFSAQQFPDLHSELNLSSLELGDSALYFCASSVDRMNTEAFFGQGTRLTVV.

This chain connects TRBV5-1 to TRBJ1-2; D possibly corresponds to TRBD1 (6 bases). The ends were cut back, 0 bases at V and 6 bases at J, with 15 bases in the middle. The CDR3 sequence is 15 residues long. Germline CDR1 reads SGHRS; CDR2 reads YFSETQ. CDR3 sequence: CASSLDGRGVNGYTF. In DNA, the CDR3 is TGCGCCAGCAGCTTGGACGGCAGGGGAGTGAATGGCTACACCTTC.

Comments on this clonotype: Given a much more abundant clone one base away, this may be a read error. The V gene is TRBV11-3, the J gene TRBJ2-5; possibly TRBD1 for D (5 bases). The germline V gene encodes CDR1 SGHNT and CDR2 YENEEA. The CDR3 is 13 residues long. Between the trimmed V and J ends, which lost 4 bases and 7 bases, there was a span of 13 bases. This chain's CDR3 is CASSYRGSGTQYF. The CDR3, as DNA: TGTGCCAGCAGCTATAGGGGATCCGGGACCCAGTACTTC.

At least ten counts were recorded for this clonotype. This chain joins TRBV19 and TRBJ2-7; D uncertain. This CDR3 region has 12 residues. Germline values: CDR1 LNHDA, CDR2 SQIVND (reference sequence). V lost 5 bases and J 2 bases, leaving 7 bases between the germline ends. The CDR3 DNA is TGTGCCAGTAGTCCCGGAGCCTACGAGCAGTACTTC. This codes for CASSPGAYEQYF.

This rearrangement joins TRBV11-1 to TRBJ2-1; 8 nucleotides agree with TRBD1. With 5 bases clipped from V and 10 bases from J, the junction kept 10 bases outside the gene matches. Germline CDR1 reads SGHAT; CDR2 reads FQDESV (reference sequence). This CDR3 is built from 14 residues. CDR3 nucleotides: TGTGCCAGCAGCCCTTCGGACAGGGCAAGGGAGCAGTTCTTC. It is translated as CASSPSDRAREQFF.

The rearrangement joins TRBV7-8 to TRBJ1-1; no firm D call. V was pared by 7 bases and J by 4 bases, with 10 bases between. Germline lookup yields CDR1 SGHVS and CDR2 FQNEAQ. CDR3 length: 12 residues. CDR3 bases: TGTGCCAGCACCCCCTCGACCACTGAAGCTTTCTTT. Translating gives CASTPSTTEAFF.

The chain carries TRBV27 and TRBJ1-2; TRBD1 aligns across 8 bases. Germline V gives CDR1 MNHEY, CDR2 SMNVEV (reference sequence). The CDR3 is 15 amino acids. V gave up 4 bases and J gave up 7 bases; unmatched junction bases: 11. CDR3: CASSSRDRGYGGYTF. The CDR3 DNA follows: TGTGCCAGCAGTTCAAGAGACAGGGGTTATGGTGGCTACACCTTC.

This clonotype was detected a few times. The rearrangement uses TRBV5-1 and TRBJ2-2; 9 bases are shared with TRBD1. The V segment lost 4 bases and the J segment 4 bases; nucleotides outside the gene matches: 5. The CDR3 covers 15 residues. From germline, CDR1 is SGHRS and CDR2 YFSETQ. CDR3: CASSHGTGLTGELFF. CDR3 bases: TGCGCCAGCAGCCACGGGACAGGGCTCACCGGGGAGCTGTTTTTT.

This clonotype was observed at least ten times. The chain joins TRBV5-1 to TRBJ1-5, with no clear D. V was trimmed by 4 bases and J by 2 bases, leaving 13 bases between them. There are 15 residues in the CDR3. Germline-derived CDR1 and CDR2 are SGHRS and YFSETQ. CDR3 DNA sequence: TGCGCCAGCAGCCTGGGCCTAGGTGGCAATCAGCCCCAGCATTTT. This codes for CASSLGLGGNQPQHF.

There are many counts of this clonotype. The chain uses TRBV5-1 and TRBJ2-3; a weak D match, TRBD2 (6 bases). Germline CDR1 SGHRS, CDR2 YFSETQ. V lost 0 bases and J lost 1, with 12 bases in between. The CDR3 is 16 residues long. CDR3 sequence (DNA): TGCGCCAGCAGCTTGGAAAGGGGACTCGGCACAGATACGCAGTATTTT. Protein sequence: CASSLERGLGTDTQYF.